This T cell receptor beta chain was retrieved from a study of blood T cell repertoires in COVID-19. The overall study: Sources were T cells, B-cell-depleted T cells, or PBMCs; the material itself was cDNA or gDNA.

Libraries were prepared by immunoSEQ multiplex PCR; TCRdb keeps only in-frame clonotypes and omits some of them. Among 200,000 to 250,000 clones listed, 82% were seen once. Trimming removed 2 bases at V and 8 bases at J, with 18 bases between. The CDR3 covers 15 residues. CDR1 MNHEY and CDR2 SVGAGI come from the germline V gene. Sequencing was performed on peripheral blood. This clonotype was sampled from a woman aged 65 to 85 with acute or convalescent COVID-19. The V gene is TRBV6-5, the J gene TRBJ1-2, with D possibly being TRBD1 (6 bases). CDR3 nucleotide sequence: TGTGCCAGCAGTTACGATTTAGCGACAGGTAGCGGCTACACCTTC. Translating gives CASSYDLATGSGYTF.